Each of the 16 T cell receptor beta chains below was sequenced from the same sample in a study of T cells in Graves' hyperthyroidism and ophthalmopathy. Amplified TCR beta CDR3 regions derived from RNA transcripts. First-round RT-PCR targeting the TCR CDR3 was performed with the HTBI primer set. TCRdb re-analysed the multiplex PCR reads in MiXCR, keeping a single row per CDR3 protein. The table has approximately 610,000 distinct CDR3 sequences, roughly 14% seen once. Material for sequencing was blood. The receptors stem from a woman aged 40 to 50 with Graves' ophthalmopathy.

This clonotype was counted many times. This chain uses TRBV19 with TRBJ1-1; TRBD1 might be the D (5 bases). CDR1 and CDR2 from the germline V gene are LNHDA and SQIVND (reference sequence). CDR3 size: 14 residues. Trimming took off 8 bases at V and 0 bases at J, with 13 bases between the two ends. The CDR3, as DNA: TGTGCCAGTCGTCTCCGGGACCTGAACACTGAAGCTTTCTTT. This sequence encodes CASRLRDLNTEAFF.

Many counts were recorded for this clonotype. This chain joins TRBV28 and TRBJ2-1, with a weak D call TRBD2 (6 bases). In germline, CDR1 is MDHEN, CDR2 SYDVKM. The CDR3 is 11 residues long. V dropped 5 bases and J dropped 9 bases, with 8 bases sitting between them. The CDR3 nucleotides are TGTGCCAGCAGTGGGCGGGGTGAGCAGTTCTTC. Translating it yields CASSGRGEQFF.

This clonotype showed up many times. The CDR3 is CASSDAGGFSYEQYF. The CDR3, as DNA: TGTGCCAGCAGTGACGCGGGGGGTTTCTCCTACGAGCAGTACTTC. The chain recombines TRBV6-1 with TRBJ2-7; TRBD2 agrees at 8 bases. V shed 3 bases, J shed 0 bases, and the junction held 4 bases outside the gene matches. CDR1 and CDR2 (germline): MNHNS, SASEGT. This CDR3 is built from 15 residues.

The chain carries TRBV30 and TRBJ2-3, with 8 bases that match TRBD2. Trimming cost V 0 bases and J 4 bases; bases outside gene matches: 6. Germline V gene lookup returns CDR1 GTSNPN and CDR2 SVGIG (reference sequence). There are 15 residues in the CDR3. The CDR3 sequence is CAWSVLPLAADTQYF. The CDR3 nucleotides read TGTGCCTGGAGTGTACTCCCACTAGCGGCAGATACGCAGTATTTT.

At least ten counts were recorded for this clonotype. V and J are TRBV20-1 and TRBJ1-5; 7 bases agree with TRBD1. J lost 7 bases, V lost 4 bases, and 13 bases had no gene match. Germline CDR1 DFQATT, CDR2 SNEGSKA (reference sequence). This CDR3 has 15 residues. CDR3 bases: TGCAGTGCTAAAGGGGACAGCGACATTGGGCAGCCCCAGCATTTT. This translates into CSAKGDSDIGQPQHF.

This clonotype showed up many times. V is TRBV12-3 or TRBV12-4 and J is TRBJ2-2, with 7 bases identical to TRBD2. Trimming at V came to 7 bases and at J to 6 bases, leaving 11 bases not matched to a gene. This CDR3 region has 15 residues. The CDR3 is CASTLGSSGSGELFF. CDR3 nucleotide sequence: TGTGCCAGCACTCTGGGGTCTAGCGGTTCCGGGGAGCTGTTTTTT.

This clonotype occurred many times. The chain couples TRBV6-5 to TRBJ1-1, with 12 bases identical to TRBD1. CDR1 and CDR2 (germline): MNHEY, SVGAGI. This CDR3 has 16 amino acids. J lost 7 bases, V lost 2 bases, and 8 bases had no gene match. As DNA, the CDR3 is TGTGCCAGCAGTTACGGGACAGGGGGCAGGACCGTTGAAGCTTTCTTT. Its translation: CASSYGTGGRTVEAFF.

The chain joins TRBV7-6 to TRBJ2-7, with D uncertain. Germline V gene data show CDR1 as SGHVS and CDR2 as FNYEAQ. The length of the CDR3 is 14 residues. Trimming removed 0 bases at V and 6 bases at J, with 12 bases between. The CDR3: CASSLAEASSEQYF. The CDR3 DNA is TGTGCCAGCAGCTTAGCTGAGGCCAGTTCCGAGCAGTACTTC.

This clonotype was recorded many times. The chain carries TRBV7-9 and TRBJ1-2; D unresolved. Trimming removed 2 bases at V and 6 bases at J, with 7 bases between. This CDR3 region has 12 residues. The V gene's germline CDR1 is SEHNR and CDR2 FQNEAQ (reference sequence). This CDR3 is CASSLLVHGYTF. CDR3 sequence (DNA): TGTGCCAGCAGCTTATTGGTTCATGGCTACACCTTC.

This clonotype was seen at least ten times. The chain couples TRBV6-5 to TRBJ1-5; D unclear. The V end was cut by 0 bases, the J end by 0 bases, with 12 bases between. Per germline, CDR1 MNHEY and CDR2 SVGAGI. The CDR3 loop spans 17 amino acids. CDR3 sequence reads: CASSYSYDPNSNQPQHF. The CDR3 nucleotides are TGTGCCAGCAGTTACTCCTATGACCCGAATAGCAATCAGCCCCAGCATTTT.

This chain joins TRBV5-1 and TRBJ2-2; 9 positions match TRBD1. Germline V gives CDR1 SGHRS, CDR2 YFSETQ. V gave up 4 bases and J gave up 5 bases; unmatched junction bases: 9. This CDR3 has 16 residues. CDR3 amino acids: CASSPNRGRRTGELFF. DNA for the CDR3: TGCGCCAGCAGCCCGAACAGGGGGCGGAGGACCGGGGAGCTGTTTTTT. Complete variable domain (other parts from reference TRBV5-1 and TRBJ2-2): KAGVTQTPRYLIKTRGQQVTLSCSPISGHRSVSWYQQTPGQGLQFLFEYFSETQRNKGNFPGRFSGRQFSNSRSEMNVSTLELGDSALYLCASSPNRGRRTGELFFGEGSRLTVL.

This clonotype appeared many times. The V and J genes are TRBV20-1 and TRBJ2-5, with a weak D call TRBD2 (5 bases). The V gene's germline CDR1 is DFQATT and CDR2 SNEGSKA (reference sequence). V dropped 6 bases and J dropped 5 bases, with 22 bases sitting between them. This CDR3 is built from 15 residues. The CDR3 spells CSARPPTTTMETQYF. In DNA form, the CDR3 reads TGCAGTGCGAGGCCCCCGACTACAACCATGGAGACCCAGTACTTC.

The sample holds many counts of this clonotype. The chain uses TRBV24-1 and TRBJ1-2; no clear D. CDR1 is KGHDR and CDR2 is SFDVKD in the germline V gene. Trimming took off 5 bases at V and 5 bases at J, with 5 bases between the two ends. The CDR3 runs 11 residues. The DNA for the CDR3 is TGTGCCACCAGTGGTGATTATGGCTACACCTTC. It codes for CATSGDYGYTF.

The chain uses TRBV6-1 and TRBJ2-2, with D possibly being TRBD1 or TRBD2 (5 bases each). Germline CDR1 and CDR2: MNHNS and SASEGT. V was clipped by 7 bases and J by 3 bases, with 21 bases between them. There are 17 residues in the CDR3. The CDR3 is CASKPGTGLGYTGELFF. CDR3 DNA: TGTGCCAGCAAGCCGGGGACCGGGCTAGGATACACCGGGGAGCTGTTTTTT.

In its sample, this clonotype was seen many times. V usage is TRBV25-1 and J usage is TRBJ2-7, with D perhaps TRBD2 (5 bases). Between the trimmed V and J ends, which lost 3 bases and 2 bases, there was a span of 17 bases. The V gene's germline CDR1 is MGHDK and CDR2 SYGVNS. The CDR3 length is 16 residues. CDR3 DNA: TGTGCCAGCAGTGACCCGCGAAACGGGAAGACCTACGAGCAGTACTTC. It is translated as CASSDPRNGKTYEQYF.

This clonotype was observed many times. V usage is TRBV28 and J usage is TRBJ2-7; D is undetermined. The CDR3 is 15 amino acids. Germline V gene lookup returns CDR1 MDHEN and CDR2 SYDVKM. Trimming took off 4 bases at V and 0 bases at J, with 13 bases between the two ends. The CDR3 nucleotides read TGTGCCAGCAGTTCCGACCTAGACCTCTCCTACGAGCAGTACTTC. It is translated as CASSSDLDLSYEQYF.